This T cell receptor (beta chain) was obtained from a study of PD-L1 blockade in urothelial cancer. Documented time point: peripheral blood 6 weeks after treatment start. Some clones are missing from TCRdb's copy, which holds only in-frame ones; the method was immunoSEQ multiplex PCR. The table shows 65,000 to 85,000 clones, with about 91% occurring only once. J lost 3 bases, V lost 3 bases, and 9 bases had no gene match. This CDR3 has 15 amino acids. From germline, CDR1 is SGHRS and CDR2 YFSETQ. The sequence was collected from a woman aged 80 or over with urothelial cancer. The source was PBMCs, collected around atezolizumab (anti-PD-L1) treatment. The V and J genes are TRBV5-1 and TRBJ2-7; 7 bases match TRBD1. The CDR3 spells CASSSGTAGFYEQYF. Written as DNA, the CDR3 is TGCGCCAGCAGCTCCGGGACAGCTGGCTTCTACGAGCAGTACTTC.